Listed below are T cell receptor beta chains from one sample, sequenced in a study of blood T cell repertoires in COVID-19. This table comes from immunoSEQ multiplex PCR, and its TCRdb copy is limited to in-frame clones, with some not included. The table shows fewer than 250,000 clones, with about 88% occurring only once. Sequenced input: PBMCs or T cells enriched from blood (not recorded which). The receptors shown here come from a woman aged 30 to 39 who had recovered from COVID-19. CDR3s include the opening cysteine and the closing phenylalanine or tryptophan. D genes are given only for firm matches.

V: TRBV3-1/TRBV3-2
D: -
CDR3: CASSQDLGTPQHF

V: TRBV2
D: TRBD1
CDR3: CASSEARQGPGYSNQPQHF

V: TRBV10-3
D: TRBD1
CDR3: CAISSTGGNEKLFF

V: TRBV27
D: TRBD2
CDR3: CASSLSALAGIYEQYF

V: TRBV3-1/TRBV3-2
D: -
CDR3: CASSPGPSRSTDTQYF

V: TRBV5-4
D: TRBD1
CDR3: CASSFDRGNYGYTF

V: TRBV3-1/TRBV3-2
D: TRBD2
CDR3: CASSPQGTSGRGAYNEQFF

V: TRBV5-6
D: -
CDR3: CASSLTGKTQYF

V: TRBV6-5
D: -
CDR3: CASSYSGAGDEKLFF

V: TRBV6-5
D: -
CDR3: CASSKTGTLSREQYF

V: TRBV27
D: TRBD2
CDR3: CASKRGSSYNEQFF

V: TRBV9
D: TRBD2
CDR3: CASRAGAGNEQFF

V: TRBV5-1
D: TRBD2
CDR3: CASSFHRLASTPDTQYF

V: TRBV12-5
D: -
CDR3: CASGLPRQARTEKLFF

V: TRBV5-1
D: -
CDR3: CASSLGQGHRELFF

V: TRBV7-9
D: TRBD1
CDR3: CASSLGTQGATNEKLFF

V: TRBV20-1
D: -
CDR3: CSAISDQPQHF

V: TRBV5-1
D: -
CDR3: CASSFTTDRNYGYTF

V: TRBV5-1
D: TRBD1
CDR3: CASSLASGTGASYEQYF

V: TRBV2
D: -
CDR3: CASTTGPSSGNTIYF

V: TRBV25-1
D: -
CDR3: CASTQGTSWNEQFF

V: TRBV18
D: -
CDR3: CASSPLGLGLTDTQYF

V: TRBV4-2
D: TRBD2
CDR3: CASSQDRGTSGIQYEQYF

V: TRBV15
D: -
CDR3: CATSRVRDEDTEAFF

V: TRBV7-3
D: TRBD1
CDR3: CASSPDRGDTGELFF

V: TRBV3-1/TRBV3-2
D: -
CDR3: CASSQDWTGVYTDTQYF

V: TRBV5-1
D: -
CDR3: CASSLGQRKETQYF

V: TRBV5-6
D: TRBD1
CDR3: CASSSVPGQGMEAFF

V: TRBV4-1
D: -
CDR3: CASSQGEDIYEKLFF

V: TRBV29-1
D: TRBD1
CDR3: CSAGQGDQPQHF

V: TRBV4-1
D: TRBD2
CDR3: CASSQGTSGGVETQYF

V: TRBV19
D: TRBD1
CDR3: CASSGLQGAHEKLFF

V: TRBV7-3
D: TRBD1
CDR3: CASSLIGAGGVAGELFF

V: TRBV3-1/TRBV3-2
D: TRBD1
CDR3: CASSWGTAENTEAFF

V: TRBV20-1
D: TRBD2
CDR3: CSASGTSDYNEQFF

V: TRBV7-2
D: -
CDR3: CASSPRTDSSPLHF

V: TRBV12-2
D: -
CDR3: CASRPPVAGNSDSPLHF

V: TRBV14
D: -
CDR3: CASSQVPWGVYNGYTF

V: TRBV14
D: TRBD2
CDR3: CASSQDGTRLADTQYF

V: TRBV6-2/TRBV6-3
D: TRBD1
CDR3: CASSPGTGETQYF

V: TRBV24-1
D: -
CDR3: CATSDSKQGSYNEQFF

V: TRBV9
D: -
CDR3: CASSPTRLSSYEQYF

V: TRBV7-2
D: -
CDR3: CASRRSSGFPNTGELFF

V: TRBV3-1/TRBV3-2
D: -
CDR3: CASSKDRNQPQHF

V: TRBV5-4
D: TRBD2
CDR3: CASSPAGLAGVTGELFF

V: TRBV2
D: TRBD1
CDR3: CASSWTGPNYGYTF

V: TRBV5-1
D: -
CDR3: CASSSISGETQYF

V: TRBV7-9
D: TRBD2
CDR3: CASSSRTSGVSTDTQYF

V: TRBV9
D: TRBD1
CDR3: CASSEIDRGLTEAFF

V: TRBV18
D: -
CDR3: CASSRLPDRYTQPQHF

V: TRBV14
D: TRBD1
CDR3: CASSHGQGIHYEQYF

V: TRBV2
D: TRBD2
CDR3: CASRRRGGAISGSYNEQFF

V: TRBV10-2
D: -
CDR3: CASLRGTNTEAFF

V: TRBV20-1
D: TRBD2
CDR3: CSASGSGSSYEQYF

V: TRBV6-5
D: -
CDR3: CASSYSQGRNTEAFF

V: TRBV10-3
D: -
CDR3: CAVRGMNQPQHF

V: TRBV10-1
D: TRBD2
CDR3: CASSDLGRANEQFF

V: TRBV5-1
D: TRBD2
CDR3: CASSLGTSGPVGETQYF

V: TRBV5-1
D: TRBD1
CDR3: CASSSGTGSYTF

V: TRBV18
D: -
CDR3: CASSPQLGEKLFF